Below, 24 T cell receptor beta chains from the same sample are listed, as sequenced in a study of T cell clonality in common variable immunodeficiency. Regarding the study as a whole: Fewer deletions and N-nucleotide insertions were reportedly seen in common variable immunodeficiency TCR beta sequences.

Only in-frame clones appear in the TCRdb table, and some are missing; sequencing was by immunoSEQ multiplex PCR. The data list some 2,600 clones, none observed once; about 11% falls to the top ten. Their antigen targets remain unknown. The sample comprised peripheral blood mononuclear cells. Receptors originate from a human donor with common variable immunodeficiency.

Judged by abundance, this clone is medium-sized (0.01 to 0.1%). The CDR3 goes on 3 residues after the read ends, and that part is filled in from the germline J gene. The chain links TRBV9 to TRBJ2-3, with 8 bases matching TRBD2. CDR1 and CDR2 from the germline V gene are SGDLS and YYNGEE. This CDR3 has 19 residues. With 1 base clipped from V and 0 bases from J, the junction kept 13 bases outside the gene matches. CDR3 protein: CASSVPASGGHSSTDTQYF. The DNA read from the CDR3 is TGTGCCAGCAGCGTACCCGCGAGCGGGGGCCATTCTAGCACAGATACG.

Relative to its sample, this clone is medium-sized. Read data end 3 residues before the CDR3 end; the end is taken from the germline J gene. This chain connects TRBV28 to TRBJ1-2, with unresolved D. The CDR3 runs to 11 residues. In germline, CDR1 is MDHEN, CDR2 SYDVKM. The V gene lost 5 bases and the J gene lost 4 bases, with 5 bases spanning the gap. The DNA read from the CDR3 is TGTGCCAGCAGTCGGGGCTATGGC. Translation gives CASSRGYG. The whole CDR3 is CASSRGYGYTF.

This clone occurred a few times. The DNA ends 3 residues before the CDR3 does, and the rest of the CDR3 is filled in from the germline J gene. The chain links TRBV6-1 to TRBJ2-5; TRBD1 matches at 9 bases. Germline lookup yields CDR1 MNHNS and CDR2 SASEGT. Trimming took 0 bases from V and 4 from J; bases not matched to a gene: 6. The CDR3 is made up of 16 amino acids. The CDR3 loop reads CASSEAHRGHRETQYF. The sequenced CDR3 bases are TGTGCCAGCAGTGAAGCCCACAGGGGGCATCGAGAGACC.

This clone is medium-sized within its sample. CDR3 residues: CASSEGFWQGDLNEKLFF. CDR3 DNA, as far as it was read: TGTGCCAGCAGTGAAGGTTTTTGGCAGGGGGACCTTAATGAAAAA. J is TRBJ1-4 and V is TRBV6-1; the match to TRBD1 covers 7 bases. The CDR3 end lies 3 residues beyond the end of the read and is filled in from the germline J gene. Trimming cost V 1 base and J 4 bases; bases outside gene matches: 12. Germline CDR1 and CDR2: MNHNS and SASEGT. The length of the CDR3 is 18 residues.

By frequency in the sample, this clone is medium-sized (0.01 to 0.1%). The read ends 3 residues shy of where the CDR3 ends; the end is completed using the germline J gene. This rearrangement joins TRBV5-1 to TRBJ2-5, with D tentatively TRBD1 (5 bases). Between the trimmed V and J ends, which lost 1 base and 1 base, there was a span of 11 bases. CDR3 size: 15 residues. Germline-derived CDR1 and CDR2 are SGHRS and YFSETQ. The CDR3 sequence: CASSLNTGVQETQYF. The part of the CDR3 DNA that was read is TGCGCCAGCAGCTTGAACACAGGTGTCCAAGAGACC.

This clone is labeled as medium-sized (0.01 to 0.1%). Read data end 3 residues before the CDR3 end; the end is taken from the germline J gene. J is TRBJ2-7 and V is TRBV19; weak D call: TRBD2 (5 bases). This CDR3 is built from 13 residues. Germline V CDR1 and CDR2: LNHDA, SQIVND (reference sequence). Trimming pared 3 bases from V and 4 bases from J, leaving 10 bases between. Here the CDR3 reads CASSIGGGYEQYF. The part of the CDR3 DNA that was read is TGTGCCAGTAGTATCGGCGGAGGTTACGAG.

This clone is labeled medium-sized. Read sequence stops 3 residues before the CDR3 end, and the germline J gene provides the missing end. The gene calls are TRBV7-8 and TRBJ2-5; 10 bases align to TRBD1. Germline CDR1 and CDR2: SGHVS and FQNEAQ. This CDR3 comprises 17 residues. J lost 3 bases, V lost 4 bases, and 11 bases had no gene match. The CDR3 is CASSWDRDRGGKETQYF. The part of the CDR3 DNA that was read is TGTGCCAGCAGCTGGGACCGGGACAGGGGAGGGAAAGAGACC.

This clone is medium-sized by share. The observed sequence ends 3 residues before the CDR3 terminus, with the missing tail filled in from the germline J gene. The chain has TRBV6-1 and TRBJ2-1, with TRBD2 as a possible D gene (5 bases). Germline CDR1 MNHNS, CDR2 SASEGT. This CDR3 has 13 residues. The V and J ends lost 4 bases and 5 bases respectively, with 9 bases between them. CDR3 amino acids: CASSGTSHNEQFF. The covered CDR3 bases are TGTGCCAGCAGTGGCACTAGTCACAATGAG.

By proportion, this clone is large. Partial CDR3 DNA: TGTGCCAGCAGCCAAGCCGGGACAGAGGAA. Protein sequence: CASSQAGTEE. The complete CDR3 reads CASSQAGTEEAFF. This chain links TRBV7-8 with TRBJ1-1, with 7 bases fitting TRBD1. Read data end 3 residues before the CDR3 end; the end is taken from the germline J gene. The germline V gene has CDR1 SGHVS and CDR2 FQNEAQ. CDR3 length: 13 amino acids.

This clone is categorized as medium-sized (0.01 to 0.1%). CDR3 DNA (partial): TGTGCCAGCAGTCCGACTAGCGATCGGGACAATGAG. It codes for CASSPTSDRDNE. The CDR3 in full is CASSPTSDRDNEQFF. This sequence joins TRBV12-3 or TRBV12-4 and TRBJ2-1; 8 bases match TRBD2. The missing CDR3 end, 3 residues past where the read stops, is filled in from the germline J gene. The CDR3 consists of 15 residues. The V and J ends lost 5 bases and 5 bases, in that order; junction bases with no gene match: 8.

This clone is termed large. CDR3 protein: CASSLLTGGEEAFF. The sequenced CDR3 bases are TGTGCCAGCAGCTTACTGACAGGGGGCGAGGAA. V is TRBV7-9 and J is TRBJ1-1; 10 positions match TRBD1. The read is 3 residues too short to cover the CDR3 end, so that end is filled in from the germline J gene. CDR3 length equals 14 residues. Germline V gene lookup returns CDR1 SEHNR and CDR2 FQNEAQ (reference sequence).

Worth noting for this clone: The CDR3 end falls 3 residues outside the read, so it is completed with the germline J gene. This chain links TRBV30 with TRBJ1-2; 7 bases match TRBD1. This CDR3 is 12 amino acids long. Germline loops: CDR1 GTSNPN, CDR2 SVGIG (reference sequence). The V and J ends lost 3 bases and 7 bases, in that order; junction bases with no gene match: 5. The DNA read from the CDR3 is TGTGCCTGGAGCCCGGGACAGTCTGGC. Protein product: CAWSPGQSG. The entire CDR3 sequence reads CAWSPGQSGYTF. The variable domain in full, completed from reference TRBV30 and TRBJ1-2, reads SQTIHQWPATLVQPVGSPLSLECTVEGTSNPNLYWYRQAAGRGLQLLFYSVGIGQISSEVPQNLSASRPQDRQFILSSKKLLLSDSGFYLCAWSPGQSGYTFGSGTRLTVV.

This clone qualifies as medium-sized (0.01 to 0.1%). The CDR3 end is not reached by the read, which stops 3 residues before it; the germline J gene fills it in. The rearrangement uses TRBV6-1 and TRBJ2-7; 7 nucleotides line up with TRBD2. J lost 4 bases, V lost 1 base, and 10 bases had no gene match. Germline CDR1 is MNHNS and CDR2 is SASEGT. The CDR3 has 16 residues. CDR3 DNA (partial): TGTGCCAGCAGTGAAGATGCTAGCGGACTTTATTACGAG. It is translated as CASSEDASGLYYE. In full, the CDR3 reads CASSEDASGLYYEQYF.

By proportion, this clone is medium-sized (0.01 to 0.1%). Incomplete CDR3 DNA: TGTGCCAGCAGGGAACAGGGGGCCCCTAACTATGGC. Its translation is CASREQGAPNYG. The full CDR3 is CASREQGAPNYGYTF. The chain uses TRBV2 and TRBJ1-2; 9 nucleotides agree with TRBD1. From the germline J gene comes the end of the CDR3, since the read stops 3 residues before it. The ends lost 6 bases at V and 0 bases at J; junction bases unmatched: 5. This CDR3 has 15 residues. From germline, CDR1 is SNHLY and CDR2 FYNNEI.

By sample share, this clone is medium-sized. The CDR3 DNA, read in part, is TGTGCCAGTAGTATGGGCAGGAACACTGAA. Its translation: CASSMGRNTE. The CDR3 reads in full as CASSMGRNTEAFF. The V call is TRBV19, the J call TRBJ1-1, with D unclear. The missing CDR3 end, 3 residues past where the read stops, is filled in from the germline J gene. The CDR3 is made up of 13 amino acids. The V end was cut by 3 bases, the J end by 1 base, with 6 bases between. Germline V lookup: CDR1 LNHDA, CDR2 SQIVND (reference sequence).

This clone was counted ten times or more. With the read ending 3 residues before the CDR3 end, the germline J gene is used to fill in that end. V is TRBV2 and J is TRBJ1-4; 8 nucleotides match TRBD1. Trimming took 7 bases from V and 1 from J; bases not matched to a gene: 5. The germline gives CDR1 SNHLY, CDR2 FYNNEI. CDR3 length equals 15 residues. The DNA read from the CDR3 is TGTGCCAGCATACGGGACAGGATAACTAATGAAAAA. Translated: CASIRDRITNEK. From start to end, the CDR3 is CASIRDRITNEKLFF. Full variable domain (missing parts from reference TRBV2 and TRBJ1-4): EPEVTQTPSHQVTQMGQEVILRCVPISNHLYFYWYRQILGQKVEFLVSFYNNEISEKSEIFDDQFSVERPDGSNFTLKIRSTKLEDSAMYFCASIRDRITNEKLFFGSGTQLSVL.

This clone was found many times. The sequenced CDR3 bases are TGTGCCAGCAGTTTCCGCGCTAGCACAGATACG. Amino acids: CASSFRASTDT. The full CDR3 reads CASSFRASTDTQYF. The J gene is TRBJ2-3, the V gene TRBV6-2 or TRBV6-3; D remains unclear. The read comes to an end 3 residues before the CDR3 does, leaving the germline J gene to fill in the end. Trimming left V 4 bases short and J 0 bases short, with 8 bases between. The CDR3 has 14 amino acids. Germline CDR1 reads MNHEY; CDR2 reads SVGEGT.

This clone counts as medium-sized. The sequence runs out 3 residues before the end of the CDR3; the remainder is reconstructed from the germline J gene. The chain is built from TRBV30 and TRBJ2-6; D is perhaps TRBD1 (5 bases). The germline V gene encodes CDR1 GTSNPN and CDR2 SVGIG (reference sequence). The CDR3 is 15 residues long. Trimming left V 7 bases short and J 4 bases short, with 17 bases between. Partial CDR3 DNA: TGTGCCTCCCCGGACATACACTCGGGGGCCAACGTC. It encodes CASPDIHSGANV. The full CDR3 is CASPDIHSGANVLTF.

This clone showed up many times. The CDR3 sequence is CASSPRTGTASYEQYF. The CDR3 DNA, read in part, is TGTGCCAGCAGTCCCAGGACCGGGACAGCGTCCTACGAG. The chain is built from TRBV28 and TRBJ2-7; 7 bases are a match to TRBD1. The read is 3 residues too short to cover the CDR3 end, so that end is filled in from the germline J gene. Trimming took 5 bases from V and 1 from J; bases not matched to a gene: 11. This CDR3 is 16 amino acids long. The germline V gene has CDR1 MDHEN and CDR2 SYDVKM. Drawing the rest from reference TRBV28 and TRBJ2-7, the complete variable domain is DVKVTQSSRYLVKRTGEKVFLECVQDMDHENMFWYRQDPGLGLRLIYFSYDVKMKEKGDIPEGYSVSREKKERFSLILESASTNQTSMYLCASSPRTGTASYEQYFGPGTRLTVT.

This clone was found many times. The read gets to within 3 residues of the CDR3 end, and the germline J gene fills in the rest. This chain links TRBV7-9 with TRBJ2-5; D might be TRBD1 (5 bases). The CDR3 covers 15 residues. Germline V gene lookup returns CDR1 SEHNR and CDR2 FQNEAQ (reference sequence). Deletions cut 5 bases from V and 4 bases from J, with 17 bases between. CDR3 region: CASSPDSGVGETQYF. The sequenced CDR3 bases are TGTGCCAGCAGCCCCGACAGTGGGGTCGGAGAGACC.

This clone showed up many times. The CDR3 spells CASSHWGQGLWTQYF. The CDR3 DNA, read in part, is TGTGCCAGCTCACATTGGGGACAGGGGCTGTGGACC. This chain links TRBV18 with TRBJ2-5; 10 bases are shared with TRBD1. The read gets to within 3 residues of the CDR3 end, and the germline J gene fills in the rest. This CDR3 contains 15 residues. The ends lost 4 bases at V and 7 bases at J; junction bases unmatched: 9. Germline values: CDR1 KGHSH, CDR2 LQKENI.

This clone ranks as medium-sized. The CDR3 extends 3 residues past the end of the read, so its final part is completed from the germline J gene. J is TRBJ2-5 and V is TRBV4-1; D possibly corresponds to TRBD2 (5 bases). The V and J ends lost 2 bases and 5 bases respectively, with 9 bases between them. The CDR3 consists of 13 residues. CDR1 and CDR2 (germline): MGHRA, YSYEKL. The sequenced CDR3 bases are TGCGCCAGCAGCCAAAGGACTTTTGAGACC. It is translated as CASSQRTFET. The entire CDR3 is CASSQRTFETQYF.

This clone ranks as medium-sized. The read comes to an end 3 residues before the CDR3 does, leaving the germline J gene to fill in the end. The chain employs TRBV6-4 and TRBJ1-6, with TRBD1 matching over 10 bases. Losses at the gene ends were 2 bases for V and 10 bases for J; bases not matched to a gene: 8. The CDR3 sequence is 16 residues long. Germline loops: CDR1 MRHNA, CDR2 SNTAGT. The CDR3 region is CASSDTGTGVRSPLHF. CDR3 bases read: TGTGCCAGCAGTGACACCGGGACAGGGGTTCGATCACCC.

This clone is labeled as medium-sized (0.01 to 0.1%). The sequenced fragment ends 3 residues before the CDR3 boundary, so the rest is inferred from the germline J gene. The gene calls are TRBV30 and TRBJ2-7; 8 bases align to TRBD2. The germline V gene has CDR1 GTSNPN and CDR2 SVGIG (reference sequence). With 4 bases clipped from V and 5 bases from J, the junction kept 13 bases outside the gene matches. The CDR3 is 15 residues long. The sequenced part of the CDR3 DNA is TGTGCCTGGAAAGTCCCTAGCGGGTTTCAGGACGAG. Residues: CAWKVPSGFQDE. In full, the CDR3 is CAWKVPSGFQDEQYF.